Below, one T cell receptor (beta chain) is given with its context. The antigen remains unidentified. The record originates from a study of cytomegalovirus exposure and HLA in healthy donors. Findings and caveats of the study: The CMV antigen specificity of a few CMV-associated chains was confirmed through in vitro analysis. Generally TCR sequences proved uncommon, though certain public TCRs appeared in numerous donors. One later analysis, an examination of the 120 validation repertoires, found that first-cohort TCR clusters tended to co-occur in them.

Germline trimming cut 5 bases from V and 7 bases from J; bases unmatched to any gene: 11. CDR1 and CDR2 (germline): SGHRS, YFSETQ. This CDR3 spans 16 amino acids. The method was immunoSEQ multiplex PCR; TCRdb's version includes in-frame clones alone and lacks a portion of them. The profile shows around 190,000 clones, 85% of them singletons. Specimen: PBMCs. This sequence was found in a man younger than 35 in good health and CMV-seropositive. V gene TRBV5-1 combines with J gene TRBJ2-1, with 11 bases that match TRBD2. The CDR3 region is CASSSLGTSGKNEQFF. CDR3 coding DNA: TGCGCCAGCAGTTCTCTCGGGACTAGCGGTAAAAATGAGCAGTTCTTC. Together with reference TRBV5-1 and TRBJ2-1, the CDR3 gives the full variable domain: KAGVTQTPRYLIKTRGQQVTLSCSPISGHRSVSWYQQTPGQGLQFLFEYFSETQRNKGNFPGRFSGRQFSNSRSEMNVSTLELGDSALYLCASSSLGTSGKNEQFFGPGTRLTVL.